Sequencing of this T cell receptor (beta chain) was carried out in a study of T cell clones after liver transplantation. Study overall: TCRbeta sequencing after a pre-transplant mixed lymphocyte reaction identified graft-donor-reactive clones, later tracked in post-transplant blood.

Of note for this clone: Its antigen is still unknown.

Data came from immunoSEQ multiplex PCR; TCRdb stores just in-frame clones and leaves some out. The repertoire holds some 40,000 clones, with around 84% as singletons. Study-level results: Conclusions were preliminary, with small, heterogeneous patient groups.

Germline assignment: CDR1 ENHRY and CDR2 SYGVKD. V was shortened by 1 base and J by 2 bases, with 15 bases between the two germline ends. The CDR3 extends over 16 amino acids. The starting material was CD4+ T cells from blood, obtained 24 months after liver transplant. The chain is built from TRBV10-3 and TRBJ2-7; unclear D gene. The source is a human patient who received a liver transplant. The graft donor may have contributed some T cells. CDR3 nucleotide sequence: TGTGCCATCAGTGAGTTAGAGACATTTAAACCCTACGAGCAGTACTTC. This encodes CAISELETFKPYEQYF.